The next 17 T cell receptor beta chains were all read from a single sample in a study of T cell repertoires in cytomegalovirus infection. TCRdb used MiXCR to reprocess the reads, holding one entry per CDR3 protein. Found here are about 260,000 distinct CDR3 sequences, roughly an eighth of them singletons; the top ten hold around 9%. Sample: PBMCs. Source of these receptors: a human donor in good health (CMV status not recorded). Some clones in this sample may be carry-over from other donors' samples.

The sample holds many counts of this clonotype. The chain carries TRBV7-8 and TRBJ2-1; 10 bases line up with TRBD2. Germline assignment: CDR1 SGHVS and CDR2 FQNEAQ. This CDR3 region has 21 residues. V trimming: 5 bases; J trimming: 2 bases; junction bases outside the gene matches: 21. CDR3 bases: TGTGCCAGCAGCCCCTCCCCCGGACTAGCGGAAAGACCGAGGGCCTACAATGAGCAGTTCTTC. It codes for CASSPSPGLAERPRAYNEQFF.

The table lists this clonotype with many counts. The chain joins TRBV24-1 to TRBJ2-2, with TRBD1 as a possible D gene (8 bases). V lost 7 bases, J lost 6 bases, and 20 bases lay in between. From germline, CDR1 is KGHDR and CDR2 SFDVKD. This CDR3 spans 16 amino acids. DNA of the CDR3: TGTGCCACCAGCCCCCTTCGAACAGGGGGGGCCGGGGAGCTGTTTTTT. It translates to CATSPLRTGGAGELFF.

This clonotype was counted between two and nine times. The V call is TRBV28, the J call TRBJ1-5; 7 positions agree with TRBD1. The CDR3 is 15 amino acids. J gave up 4 bases and V 8 bases, and 11 bases lay outside the gene matches. Germline V gene data show CDR1 as MDHEN and CDR2 as SYDVKM. CDR3 in DNA: TGTGCCAGCGCGCCCGAGGACAGGCGGAATCAGCCCCAGCATTTT. Its translation: CASAPEDRRNQPQHF.

This clonotype was seen many times. V gene TRBV7-2 combines with J gene TRBJ2-2, with D perhaps TRBD1 (7 bases). Germline CDR1 and CDR2: SGHTA and FQGNSA. The CDR3 spans 15 residues. Trimming took 5 bases from V and 4 from J, leaving 14 bases between them. The CDR3 sequence: CASSPEGAGTGELFF. The CDR3 DNA reads as TGTGCCAGCAGCCCGGAGGGGGCGGGCACCGGGGAGCTGTTTTTT. Together with reference TRBV7-2 and TRBJ2-2, the CDR3 gives the full variable domain: GAGVSQSPSNKVTEKGKDVELRCDPISGHTALYWYRQSLGQGLEFLIYFQGNSAPDKSGLPSDRFSAERTGGSVSTLTIQRTQQEDSAVYLCASSPEGAGTGELFFGEGSRLTVL.

V gene TRBV6-5 combines with J gene TRBJ2-7, with a weak D call TRBD1 (6 bases). The CDR3 contains 13 residues. Trimming took 2 bases from V and 7 from J, leaving 12 bases between them. The germline CDR1 and CDR2 sequences are MNHEY and SVGAGI. CDR3 in amino acids: CASSYGKGGEQYF. In DNA, the CDR3 is TGTGCCAGCAGTTACGGGAAAGGGGGTGAGCAGTACTTC.

For this clonotype: Given a much more abundant clone one base away, this may be a read error. The V gene is TRBV7-9, the J gene TRBJ2-1; 9 positions agree with TRBD2. V was clipped by 5 bases and J by 2 bases; unmatched bases: 10. The CDR3 is 17 amino acids. CDR1 is SEHNR and CDR2 is FQNEAQ in the germline V gene (reference sequence). CDR3 coding DNA: TGTGCCAGCAGCACCGGGGCGCTAGCGGGGACCTACAATGAGCAGTTCTTC. Its translation: CASSTGALAGTYNEQFF.

Only a few counts were recorded for this clonotype. The gene calls are TRBV5-1 and TRBJ2-2; D ambiguous. Germline V gives CDR1 SGHRS, CDR2 YFSETQ. Trimming took off 0 bases at V and 0 bases at J, with 6 bases between the two ends. The CDR3 is 15 amino acids. This chain's CDR3 is CASSLDGANTGELFF. CDR3 bases: TGCGCCAGCAGCTTGGACGGCGCGAACACCGGGGAGCTGTTTTTT.

V and J are TRBV7-9 and TRBJ2-2; possibly TRBD1 or TRBD2 for D (5 bases each). CDR1 is SEHNR and CDR2 is FQNEAQ in the germline V gene (reference sequence). The CDR3 spans 15 residues. The V gene lost 6 bases and the J gene lost 4 bases, with 15 bases spanning the gap. The DNA for the CDR3 is TGTGCCAGCAGGGGGACGGCTCGGGGCACCGGGGAGCTGTTTTTT. It translates to CASRGTARGTGELFF.

This clonotype came up many times. Here the CDR3 DNA reads TGTGCCAGCAGCCAAGAAGGAGCGGGAGGGTCCAATGAGCAGTTCTTC. Amino acid sequence: CASSQEGAGGSNEQFF. The gene calls are TRBV4-2 and TRBJ2-1; 10 bases map to TRBD2. CDR3 length: 16 amino acids. The trim removed 0 bases at V and 6 bases at J, leaving 5 bases unmatched. The germline V gene has CDR1 LGHNA and CDR2 YNFKEQ.

The chain joins TRBV4-2 to TRBJ2-1, with TRBD2 matching over 14 bases. Germline V gene sequence: CDR1 LGHNA, CDR2 YNFKEQ. V shed 4 bases and J 4 bases; nucleotides not matched to a gene: 9. The length of the CDR3 is 18 residues. CDR3 protein: CASSRPGTSGRGYNEQFF. The CDR3 DNA follows: TGTGCCAGCAGCCGACCCGGGACTAGCGGGAGAGGTTACAATGAGCAGTTCTTC.

This clonotype appeared many times. The rearrangement uses TRBV6-1 and TRBJ2-5; D not resolved. The CDR3 contains 16 residues. Trimming pared 1 base from V and 0 bases from J, leaving 12 bases between. The germline V gene encodes CDR1 MNHNS and CDR2 SASEGT. In nucleotides, the CDR3 is TGTGCCAGCAGTGAAGTGAATAGCATGTACCAAGAGACCCAGTACTTC. Translated: CASSEVNSMYQETQYF.

This clonotype has just a few counts. The rearrangement uses TRBV29-1 and TRBJ1-1; the D gene is possibly TRBD1 (5 bases). The V gene's germline CDR1 is SQVTM and CDR2 ANQGSEA. This CDR3 spans 13 amino acids. V lost 4 bases to trimming and J lost 1 base, with 10 bases between them. CDR3 region: CSVGHGGNTEAFF. The DNA of the CDR3 is TGCAGCGTTGGGCACGGGGGGAACACTGAAGCTTTCTTT.

There are a few counts of this clonotype. V usage is TRBV6-2 or TRBV6-3 and J usage is TRBJ2-1, with D maybe TRBD2 (6 bases). In germline, CDR1 is MNHEY, CDR2 SVGEGT. The V end was cut by 5 bases, the J end by 9 bases, with 14 bases between. The CDR3 totals 13 residues. The CDR3 DNA reads TGTGCCAGCAGTGGGATCGGGGGAACTGAGCAGTTCTTC. Its protein is CASSGIGGTEQFF.

This clonotype was counted once. The rearrangement joins TRBV24-1 to TRBJ2-5, with D perhaps TRBD1 (5 bases). Germline V gene lookup returns CDR1 KGHDR and CDR2 SFDVKD. CDR3 length equals 14 residues. Trimming removed 4 bases at V and 2 bases at J, with 10 bases between. The CDR3 protein is CATSETGVQETQYF. The CDR3 DNA reads as TGTGCCACCAGTGAAACAGGTGTACAAGAGACCCAGTACTTC.

This clonotype was picked up many times. The V gene is TRBV4-3, the J gene TRBJ1-1, with 7 bases lining up with TRBD1. Losses at the gene ends were 0 bases for V and 0 bases for J; bases not matched to a gene: 10. CDR3 length equals 18 residues. Germline V gene lookup returns CDR1 LGHNA and CDR2 YSLEER. CDR3: CASSQELRGVVVNTEAFF. CDR3 DNA: TGCGCCAGCAGCCAAGAACTCAGGGGGGTGGTAGTGAACACTGAAGCTTTCTTT.

This clonotype has ten or more counts. V and J are TRBV7-6 and TRBJ2-3; D unclear. The V gene lost 5 bases and the J gene lost 6 bases, with 12 bases spanning the gap. Per germline, CDR1 SGHVS and CDR2 FNYEAQ. The CDR3 consists of 13 residues. The CDR3 here is CASSERTLDTQYF. The CDR3 DNA reads TGTGCCAGCAGCGAGAGGACCCTCGATACGCAGTATTTT.

This clonotype has ten or more counts. This sequence joins TRBV7-2 and TRBJ2-1, with D tentatively TRBD2 (6 bases). The CDR3 consists of 14 residues. CDR1 and CDR2 (germline): SGHTA, FQGNSA. The germline V and J ends were trimmed by 5 bases and 9 bases, with 17 bases remaining between them. For the CDR3, the DNA is TGTGCCAGCAGCCCCCGGGACTTTCATAGTGAGCAGTTCTTC. Amino acid sequence: CASSPRDFHSEQFF.